This T cell receptor beta chain was sequenced in a study of T cell responses to AZD1222 COVID-19 vaccine. Looking at the study overall: Timing groups of about 4 and about 12 weeks for second doses were pooled.

Produced via immunoSEQ multiplex PCR; TCRdb's table is partial and in-frame only. The profile shows under 80,000 clones, 84% of them singletons. The CDR3 spans 13 residues. V gave up 5 bases and J gave up 6 bases, with 11 bases separating them. The study's findings and limits: Baseline seropositivity characterized only six AZD1222 recipients. Spike-specific TCR breadth and depth grew following two AZD1222 doses. Vaccine-associated CD4 TCRs spanned spike, dominant at 160-218 and 743-854.

This clone was counted between two and nine times. Its antigen is undetermined. This chain links TRBV12-3 or TRBV12-4 with TRBJ1-5; D uncertain. The receptor was isolated from an adult in good health. The source was peripheral blood, collected on day 0 of AZD1222 vaccination. The CDR3 here is CASSLALGQPQHF. As DNA, the CDR3 is TGTGCCAGCAGTCTCGCTTTGGGTCAGCCCCAGCATTTT.